A single sample is the source of the 18 T cell receptor beta chains below, sequenced in a study of cytomegalovirus exposure and HLA in healthy donors. The PCR contained 60 Vbeta and 13 Jbeta primers. Clones were sequenced by immunoSEQ multiplex PCR, and TCRdb holds only the in-frame ones, with some missing. The sample shows 100,000 to 150,000 clones, around three quarters of them seen only once. Material: PBMCs. These receptors were taken from a woman aged 40 to 50 in good health and CMV-seronegative.

CDR3 sequence (DNA): TGCGCCAGCAGCGGGACAGGGTTGCCCTACGAGCAGTACTTC. It specifies CASSGTGLPYEQYF. This sequence joins TRBV5-1 and TRBJ2-7; TRBD1 matches at 9 bases. The ends lost 4 bases at V and 2 bases at J; junction bases unmatched: 4. CDR1 SGHRS and CDR2 YFSETQ come from the germline V gene. This CDR3 is 14 amino acids long. The full variable domain, rest sourced from reference TRBV5-1 and TRBJ2-7, is KAGVTQTPRYLIKTRGQQVTLSCSPISGHRSVSWYQQTPGQGLQFLFEYFSETQRNKGNFPGRFSGRQFSNSRSEMNVSTLELGDSALYLCASSGTGLPYEQYFGPGTRLTVT.

The chain couples TRBV7-9 to TRBJ2-2; 11 bases line up with TRBD2. Germline loops: CDR1 SEHNR, CDR2 FQNEAQ (reference sequence). The CDR3 has 16 amino acids. The junction had 2 bases not matched to a gene; V was cut back by 4 bases and J by 1 base. The CDR3: CASSSGTSGNTGELFF. CDR3 DNA: TGTGCCAGCAGCTCCGGGACTAGCGGGAACACCGGGGAGCTGTTTTTT.

This clone has more than one count but fewer than ten. The V gene is TRBV28, the J gene TRBJ1-1; D might be TRBD1 (5 bases). V was clipped by 5 bases and J by 9 bases, with 19 bases between them. Germline loops: CDR1 MDHEN, CDR2 SYDVKM. This CDR3 comprises 14 residues. CDR3 residues: CASSLRVLEIKAFF. In DNA, the CDR3 is TGTGCCAGCAGTCTCAGGGTTCTGGAGATCAAAGCTTTCTTT.

The chain carries TRBV9 and TRBJ2-3; 9 nucleotides line up with TRBD1. The CDR3 length is 18 residues. The germline CDR1 and CDR2 sequences are SGDLS and YYNGEE. Trimming at V came to 3 bases and at J to 4 bases, leaving 15 bases not matched to a gene. Here the CDR3 reads CASSDRDRVPLPADTQYF. DNA for the CDR3: TGTGCCAGCAGCGATCGGGACAGGGTTCCCTTACCGGCAGATACGCAGTATTTT.

V and J are TRBV11-2 and TRBJ2-1; 12 positions agree with TRBD1. The CDR3 consists of 15 residues. Trimming cost V 3 bases and J 9 bases; bases outside gene matches: 6. Germline CDR1 SGHAT, CDR2 FQNNGV. This chain's CDR3 is CASSLGGTGGFEQFF. CDR3 DNA sequence: TGTGCCAGCAGCTTGGGGGGGACAGGGGGCTTTGAGCAGTTCTTC. Using reference TRBV11-2 and TRBJ2-1 for the parts outside the CDR3, the full variable domain is EAGVAQSPRYKIIEKRQSVAFWCNPISGHATLYWYQQILGQGPKLLIQFQNNGVVDDSQLPKDRFSAERLKGVDSTLKIQPAKLEDSAVYLCASSLGGTGGFEQFFGPGTRLTVL.

V and J are TRBV28 and TRBJ2-7, with no clear D. CDR1 is MDHEN, CDR2 SYDVKM, per germline. Trimming took off 1 base at V and 6 bases at J, with 16 bases between the two ends. This CDR3 has 15 residues. The CDR3 sequence: CASSLLAEGFTEQYF. The CDR3 nucleotides are TGTGCCAGCAGTTTATTGGCGGAAGGCTTCACCGAGCAGTACTTC.

The J gene is TRBJ1-1, the V gene TRBV6-1, with D perhaps matching TRBD1 (6 bases). V lost 8 bases, J lost 0 bases, and 13 bases lay in between. The CDR3 runs to 14 residues. The germline V gene has CDR1 MNHNS and CDR2 SASEGT. For the CDR3, the DNA is TGTGCCAGCTTGGGGGCCTACATGAACACTGAAGCTTTCTTT. Translation gives CASLGAYMNTEAFF.

In its sample, this clone was seen a few times. The rearrangement links TRBV6-1 to TRBJ1-1; D gene ambiguous. Germline CDR1 and CDR2: MNHNS and SASEGT. V was pared by 1 base and J by 7 bases, with 10 bases between. The CDR3 sequence is 13 residues long. The CDR3, as DNA: TGTGCCAGCAGTGAAGTGGGAGAGAGTGAAGCTTTCTTT. Its translation: CASSEVGESEAFF.

The chain recombines TRBV28 with TRBJ2-3; tentatively, D is TRBD1 (6 bases). Trimming pared 6 bases from V and 6 bases from J, leaving 13 bases between. This CDR3 has 13 residues. Germline assignment: CDR1 MDHEN and CDR2 SYDVKM. This chain's CDR3 is CASRPGHIDTQYF. The DNA for the CDR3 is TGTGCCAGCAGACCGGGACATATCGATACGCAGTATTTT.

The chain employs TRBV28 and TRBJ2-5; TRBD2 matches at 7 bases. The CDR3 spans 13 residues. Losses at the gene ends were 5 bases for V and 5 bases for J; bases not matched to a gene: 5. The germline gives CDR1 MDHEN, CDR2 SYDVKM. CDR3 nucleotide sequence: TGTGCCAGCAGTCCGGGGGGAAGGGAGACCCAGTACTTC. The encoded protein is CASSPGGRETQYF.

The rearrangement uses TRBV7-2 and TRBJ1-1, with 9 bases that match TRBD1. Germline trimming cut 5 bases from V and 3 bases from J; bases unmatched to any gene: 7. This CDR3 is built from 15 residues. Germline CDR1 is SGHTA and CDR2 is FQGNSA. DNA of the CDR3: TGTGCCAGCAGCCCCTCACAGGGGGCGTACACTGAAGCTTTCTTT. Protein sequence: CASSPSQGAYTEAFF.

There are a few counts of this clone. The chain recombines TRBV7-6 with TRBJ2-1, with D maybe TRBD2 (5 bases). Germline V gene data show CDR1 as SGHVS and CDR2 as FNYEAQ. Trimming removed 1 base from V and 6 bases from J, with 10 bases in between. The CDR3 has 14 amino acids. The CDR3 coding sequence is TGTGCCAGCAGCTTAGGAGGGAAGGTCAATGAGCAGTTCTTC. This gives the protein CASSLGGKVNEQFF.

The chain recombines TRBV29-1 with TRBJ2-7; D is perhaps TRBD2 (6 bases). In germline, CDR1 is SQVTM, CDR2 ANQGSEA. V lost 4 bases and J 3 bases, leaving 10 bases between the germline ends. The CDR3 has 12 residues. CDR3 bases: TGCAGCGTTGCCAGGGAGGACTACGAGCAGTACTTC. It codes for CSVAREDYEQYF.

The genes are TRBV5-1 and TRBJ1-2; 12 positions match TRBD1. The CDR3 is 15 residues long. V lost 4 bases, J lost 5 bases, and 6 bases stayed unmatched. Germline V gives CDR1 SGHRS, CDR2 YFSETQ. Here the CDR3 DNA reads TGCGCCAGCAGCATAGGGACAGGGGGCGCGTATGGCTACACCTTC. Residues: CASSIGTGGAYGYTF.

This chain links TRBV5-6 with TRBJ1-2; D ambiguous. V was cut by 2 bases and J by 3 bases, with 8 bases left in between. From germline, CDR1 is SGHDT and CDR2 YYEEEE. This CDR3 region has 13 residues. The CDR3 DNA is TGTGCCAGCAGCTTTAATCAGGACTATGGCTACACCTTC. It is translated as CASSFNQDYGYTF.

The J gene is TRBJ2-5, the V gene TRBV6-6; possibly TRBD2 for D (6 bases). Germline V gene lookup returns CDR1 MNHNY and CDR2 SVGAGI (reference sequence). The V gene lost 10 bases and the J gene lost 5 bases, with 14 bases spanning the gap. CDR3 length: 12 amino acids. The DNA of the CDR3 is TGTGCCACCATCGTGGGAGGCGAGACCCAGTACTTC. Translating it yields CATIVGGETQYF.

The chain employs TRBV10-2 and TRBJ2-7; 7 bases map to TRBD2. Germline V gene data show CDR1 as WSHSY and CDR2 as SAAADI. V shed 2 bases, J shed 4 bases, and the junction held 14 bases outside the gene matches. The CDR3 loop spans 17 amino acids. The CDR3 coding sequence is TGCGCCAGCAGTGAGCCGGGGTTAGCGGGTTTTCAATACGAGCAGTACTTC. Translating gives CASSEPGLAGFQYEQYF.

This clone appeared a single time. The chain has TRBV9 and TRBJ2-4; TRBD2 aligns across 9 bases. The CDR3 is 16 amino acids. V shed 2 bases and J 2 bases; nucleotides not matched to a gene: 5. Per germline, CDR1 SGDLS and CDR2 YYNGEE. The CDR3 DNA follows: TGTGCCAGCAGCGTCGGGACTAGCATCACCAAAAACATTCAGTACTTC. Residues: CASSVGTSITKNIQYF.